Following are 11 T cell receptor beta chains from one sample sequenced in a study of cytomegalovirus exposure and HLA in healthy donors. PCR was performed using 60 Vbeta and 13 Jbeta primers. Only in-frame clones appear in the TCRdb table, and some are missing; sequencing was by immunoSEQ multiplex PCR. This table holds 100,000 to 150,000 clones, around 85% found once. Sequencing was performed on PBMCs. Receptors originate from a man between 25 and 39 years old in good health and CMV-seronegative.

The V call is TRBV7-2, the J call TRBJ1-4, with unresolved D. V was shortened by 5 bases and J by 8 bases, with 12 bases between the two germline ends. This CDR3 has 13 residues. Germline V gives CDR1 SGHTA, CDR2 FQGNSA. The CDR3 DNA is TGTGCCAGCAGCCCCCGGGTAGGAGAAAAACTGTTTTTT. Translation gives CASSPRVGEKLFF.

Only one count was recorded for this clone. This chain connects TRBV28 to TRBJ2-1; unclear D gene. V was shortened by 7 bases and J by 10 bases, with 17 bases between the two germline ends. CDR3 length: 13 residues. Germline V CDR1 and CDR2: MDHEN, SYDVKM. CDR3 in DNA: TGTGCCAGCACCTTTGGGCCCGGCAGAGAGCAGTTCTTC. Translating gives CASTFGPGREQFF.

The chain combines TRBV19 with TRBJ2-3; 8 bases agree with TRBD2. V gave up 4 bases and J gave up 2 bases; unmatched junction bases: 2. Germline CDR1 LNHDA, CDR2 SQIVND (reference sequence). This CDR3 region has 14 residues. The CDR3 loop reads CASSTSGYTDTQYF. As DNA, the CDR3 is TGTGCCAGTAGTACTAGCGGGTACACAGATACGCAGTATTTT.

The chain combines TRBV9 with TRBJ2-5; 8 bases are a match to TRBD1. Germline lookup yields CDR1 SGDLS and CDR2 YYNGEE. J lost 5 bases, V lost 2 bases, and 11 bases had no gene match. CDR3 length: 16 residues. The CDR3 region has the DNA TGTGCCAGCAGCGTCTCAATGGGACAGGCCAGGGAGACCCAGTACTTC. Its translation is CASSVSMGQARETQYF. The full variable domain, rest sourced from reference TRBV9 and TRBJ2-5, is DSGVTQTPKHLITATGQRVTLRCSPRSGDLSVYWYQQSLDQGLQFLIQYYNGEERAKGNILERFSAQQFPDLHSELNLSSLELGDSALYFCASSVSMGQARETQYFGPGTRLLVL.

The sample holds one count of this clone. The chain joins TRBV18 to TRBJ1-1; 11 bases agree with TRBD1. Trimming cost V 3 bases and J 7 bases; bases outside gene matches: 10. Germline V lookup: CDR1 KGHSH, CDR2 LQKENI. The CDR3 covers 16 residues. The CDR3 sequence: CASSPPGTGGFDEAFF. DNA of the CDR3: TGTGCCAGCTCACCTCCCGGGACAGGGGGATTTGATGAAGCTTTCTTT.

This clone was detected once. V gene TRBV7-8 combines with J gene TRBJ1-3; tentative D call: TRBD1 (5 bases). Germline assignment: CDR1 SGHVS and CDR2 FQNEAQ. Trimming pared 5 bases from V and 0 bases from J, leaving 11 bases between. This CDR3 has 15 residues. CDR3: CASSGDSFSGNTIYF. DNA of the CDR3: TGTGCCAGCAGCGGCGACAGTTTCTCTGGAAACACCATATATTTT.

The J gene is TRBJ2-5, the V gene TRBV30; 12 nucleotides align to TRBD1. V lost 4 bases and J lost 5; bases outside the gene matches: 8. CDR3 length: 15 amino acids. CDR1 is GTSNPN and CDR2 is SVGIG in the germline V gene (reference sequence). CDR3 sequence reads: CAWTTGQGARETQYF. The CDR3 coding sequence is TGTGCCTGGACCACGGGACAGGGGGCGCGTGAGACCCAGTACTTC.

The chain employs TRBV11-2 and TRBJ1-6; D perhaps matches TRBD1 (5 bases). The CDR3 has 16 residues. Germline loops: CDR1 SGHAT, CDR2 FQNNGV. Trimming removed 0 bases at V and 7 bases at J, with 13 bases between. The CDR3 is CASSLDLGGANSPLHF. The CDR3 DNA sequence: TGTGCCAGCAGCTTAGATTTGGGGGGAGCGAATTCACCCCTCCACTTT.

V is TRBV27 and J is TRBJ1-2, with a possible D match to TRBD1 (5 bases). V gave up 7 bases and J gave up 5 bases, with 8 bases separating them. This CDR3 region has 11 residues. Germline CDR1 and CDR2: MNHEY and SMNVEV (reference sequence). Here the CDR3 reads CASTNRYGYTF. DNA of the CDR3: TGTGCCAGCACAAACAGGTATGGCTACACCTTC.

This chain connects TRBV28 to TRBJ2-5; 7 positions agree with TRBD1. Per the germline V gene, CDR1 is MDHEN and CDR2 is SYDVKM. This CDR3 is 14 amino acids long. J lost 5 bases, V lost 4 bases, and 7 bases had no gene match. CDR3 sequence (DNA): TGTGCCAGCAGTTCCTTGACAGGGAGTGAGACCCAGTACTTC. It yields the protein CASSSLTGSETQYF.

J is TRBJ2-3 and V is TRBV5-1, with 10 bases that match TRBD1. The length of the CDR3 is 16 residues. Germline V gene sequence: CDR1 SGHRS, CDR2 YFSETQ. V shed 4 bases and J 2 bases; nucleotides not matched to a gene: 7. The CDR3 is CASSKGTGVDTDTQYF. In DNA, the CDR3 is TGCGCCAGCAGCAAGGGGACAGGGGTCGACACAGATACGCAGTATTTT.